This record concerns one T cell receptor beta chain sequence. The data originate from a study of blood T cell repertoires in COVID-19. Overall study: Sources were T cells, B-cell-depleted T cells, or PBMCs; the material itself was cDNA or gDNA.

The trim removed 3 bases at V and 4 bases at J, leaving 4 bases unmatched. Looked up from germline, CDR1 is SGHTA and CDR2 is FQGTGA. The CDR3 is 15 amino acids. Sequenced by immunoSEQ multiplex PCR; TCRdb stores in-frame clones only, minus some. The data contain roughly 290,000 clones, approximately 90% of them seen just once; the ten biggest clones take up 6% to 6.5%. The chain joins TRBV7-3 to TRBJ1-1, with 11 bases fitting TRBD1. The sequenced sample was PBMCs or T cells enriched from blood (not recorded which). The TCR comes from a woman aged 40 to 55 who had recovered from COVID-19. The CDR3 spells CASSFTGQGATEAFF. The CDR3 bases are TGTGCCAGCAGCTTTACCGGACAGGGGGCCACTGAAGCTTTCTTT.